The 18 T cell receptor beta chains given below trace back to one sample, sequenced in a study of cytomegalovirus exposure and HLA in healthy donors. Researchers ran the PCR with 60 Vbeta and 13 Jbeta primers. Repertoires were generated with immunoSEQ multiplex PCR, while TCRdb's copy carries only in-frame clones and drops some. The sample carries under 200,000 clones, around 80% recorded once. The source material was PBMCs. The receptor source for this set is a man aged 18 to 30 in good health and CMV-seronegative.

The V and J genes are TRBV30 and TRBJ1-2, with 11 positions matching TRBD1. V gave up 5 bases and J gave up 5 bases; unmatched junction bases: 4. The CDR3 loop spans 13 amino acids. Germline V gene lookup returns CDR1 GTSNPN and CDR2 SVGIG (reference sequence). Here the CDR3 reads CAWAGTGGYGYTF. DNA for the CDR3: TGTGCCTGGGCCGGGACAGGGGGATATGGCTACACCTTC.

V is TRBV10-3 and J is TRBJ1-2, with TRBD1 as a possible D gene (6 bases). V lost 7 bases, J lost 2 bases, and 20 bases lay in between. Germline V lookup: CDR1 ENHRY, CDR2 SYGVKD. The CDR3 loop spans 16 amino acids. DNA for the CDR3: TGTGCCATCACATCGCCGCAGGGGCTCGGGAACTATGGCTACACCTTC. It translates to CAITSPQGLGNYGYTF.

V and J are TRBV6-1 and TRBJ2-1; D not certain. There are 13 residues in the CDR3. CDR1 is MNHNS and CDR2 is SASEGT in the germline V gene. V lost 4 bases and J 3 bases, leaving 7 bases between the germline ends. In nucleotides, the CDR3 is TGTGCCAGCAGTGGAGATAGCTACAATGAGCAGTTCTTC. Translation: CASSGDSYNEQFF.

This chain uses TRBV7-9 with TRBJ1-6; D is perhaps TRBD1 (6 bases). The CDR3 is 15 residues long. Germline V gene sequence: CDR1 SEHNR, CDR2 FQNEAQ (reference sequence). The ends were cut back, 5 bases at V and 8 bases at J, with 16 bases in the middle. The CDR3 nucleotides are TGTGCCAGCAGCCCCGGGACACCGGGGCATTCACCCCTCCACTTT. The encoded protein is CASSPGTPGHSPLHF.

The DNA of the CDR3 is TGCGCCAGCAGCCCACCGGGGTCAGGAACCTCCTACGAGCAGTACTTC. Residues: CASSPPGSGTSYEQYF. V gene TRBV5-1 combines with J gene TRBJ2-7, with D tentatively TRBD2 (5 bases). Trimming removed 4 bases at V and 0 bases at J, with 17 bases between. Germline assignment: CDR1 SGHRS and CDR2 YFSETQ. The CDR3 is made up of 16 amino acids.

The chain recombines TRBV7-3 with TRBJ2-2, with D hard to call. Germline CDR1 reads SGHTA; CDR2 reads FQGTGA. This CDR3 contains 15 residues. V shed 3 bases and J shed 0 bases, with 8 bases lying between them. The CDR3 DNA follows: TGTGCCAGCAGCTTGGGCAGCCCGAACACCGGGGAGCTGTTTTTT. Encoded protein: CASSLGSPNTGELFF.

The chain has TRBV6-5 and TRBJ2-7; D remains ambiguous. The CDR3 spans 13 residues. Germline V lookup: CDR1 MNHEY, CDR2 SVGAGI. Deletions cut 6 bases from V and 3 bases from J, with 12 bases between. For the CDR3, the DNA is TGTGCCAGCAGCCAAACGAAGAGCTACGAGCAGTACTTC. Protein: CASSQTKSYEQYF.

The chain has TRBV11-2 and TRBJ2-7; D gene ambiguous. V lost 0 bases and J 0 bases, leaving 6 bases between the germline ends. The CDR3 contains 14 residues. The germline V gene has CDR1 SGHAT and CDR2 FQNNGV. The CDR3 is CASSLELSSYEQYF. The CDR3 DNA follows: TGTGCCAGCAGCTTAGAACTGAGCTCCTACGAGCAGTACTTC. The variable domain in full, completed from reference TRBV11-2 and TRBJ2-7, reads EAGVAQSPRYKIIEKRQSVAFWCNPISGHATLYWYQQILGQGPKLLIQFQNNGVVDDSQLPKDRFSAERLKGVDSTLKIQPAKLEDSAVYLCASSLELSSYEQYFGPGTRLTVT.

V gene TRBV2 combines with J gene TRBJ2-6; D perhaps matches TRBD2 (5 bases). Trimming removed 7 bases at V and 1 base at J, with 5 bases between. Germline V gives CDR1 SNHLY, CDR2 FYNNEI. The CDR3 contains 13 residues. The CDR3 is CASTGSGANVLTF. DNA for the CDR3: TGTGCCAGCACGGGATCTGGGGCCAACGTCCTGACTTTC.

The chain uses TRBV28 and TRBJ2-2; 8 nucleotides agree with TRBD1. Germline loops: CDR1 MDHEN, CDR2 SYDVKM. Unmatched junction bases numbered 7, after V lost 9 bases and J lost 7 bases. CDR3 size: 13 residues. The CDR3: CASRQGIIGELFF. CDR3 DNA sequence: TGTGCCAGTCGACAGGGGATTATCGGGGAGCTGTTTTTT.

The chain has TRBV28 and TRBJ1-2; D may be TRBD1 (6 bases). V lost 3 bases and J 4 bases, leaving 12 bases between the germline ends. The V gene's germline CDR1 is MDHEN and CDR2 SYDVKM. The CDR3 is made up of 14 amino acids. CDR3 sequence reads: CASSFSSTGYGYTF. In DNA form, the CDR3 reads TGTGCCAGCAGTTTCTCTTCGACAGGCTATGGCTACACCTTC.

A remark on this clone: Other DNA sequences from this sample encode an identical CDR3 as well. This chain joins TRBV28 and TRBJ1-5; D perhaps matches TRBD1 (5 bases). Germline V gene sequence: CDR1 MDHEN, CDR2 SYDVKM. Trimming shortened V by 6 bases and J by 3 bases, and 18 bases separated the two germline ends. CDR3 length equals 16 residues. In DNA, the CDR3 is TGTGCCAGCAGGACCCCGGGGGAGGGTTACAATCAGCCCCAGCATTTT. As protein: CASRTPGEGYNQPQHF.

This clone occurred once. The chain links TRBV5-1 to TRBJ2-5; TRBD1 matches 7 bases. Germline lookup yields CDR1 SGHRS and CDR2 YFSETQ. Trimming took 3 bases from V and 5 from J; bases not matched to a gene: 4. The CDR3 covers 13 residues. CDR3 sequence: CASSSTGWETQYF. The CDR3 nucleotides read TGCGCCAGCAGCTCGACAGGGTGGGAGACCCAGTACTTC.

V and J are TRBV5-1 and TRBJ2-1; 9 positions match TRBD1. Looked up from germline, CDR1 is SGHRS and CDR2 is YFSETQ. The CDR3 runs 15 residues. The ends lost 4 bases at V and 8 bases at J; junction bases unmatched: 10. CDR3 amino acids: CASSPGDRDRHEQFF. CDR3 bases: TGCGCCAGCAGCCCGGGGGACAGGGACCGGCATGAGCAGTTCTTC.

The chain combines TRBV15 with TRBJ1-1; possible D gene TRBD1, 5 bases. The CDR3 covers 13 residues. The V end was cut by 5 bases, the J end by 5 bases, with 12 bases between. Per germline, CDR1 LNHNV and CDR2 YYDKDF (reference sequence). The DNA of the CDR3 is TGTGCCACCAGCGGGGCCCCGAGGACTGAAGCTTTCTTT. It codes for CATSGAPRTEAFF.

CDR3 DNA sequence: TGTGCCATCAGGGGGGGGGACAGGGGGACTGAAGCTTTCTTT. It codes for CAIRGGDRGTEAFF. The chain combines TRBV10-3 with TRBJ1-1; 11 bases map to TRBD1. CDR3 length: 14 residues. Losses at the gene ends were 6 bases for V and 5 bases for J; bases not matched to a gene: 5. Looked up from germline, CDR1 is ENHRY and CDR2 is SYGVKD.

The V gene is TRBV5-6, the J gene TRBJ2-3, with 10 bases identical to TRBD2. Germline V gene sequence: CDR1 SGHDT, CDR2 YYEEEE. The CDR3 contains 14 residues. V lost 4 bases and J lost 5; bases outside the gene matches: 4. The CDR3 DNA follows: TGTGCCAGCAGCCTACCTAGCGGGGGAGATACGCAGTATTTT. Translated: CASSLPSGGDTQYF.

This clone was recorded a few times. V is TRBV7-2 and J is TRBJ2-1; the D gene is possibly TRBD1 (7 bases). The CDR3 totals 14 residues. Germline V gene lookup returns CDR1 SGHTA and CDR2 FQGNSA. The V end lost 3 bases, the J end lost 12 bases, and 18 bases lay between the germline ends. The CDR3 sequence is CASSFRGNVGGQFF. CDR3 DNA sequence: TGTGCCAGCAGCTTCAGGGGGAACGTCGGGGGGCAGTTCTTC.